This T cell receptor beta chain was observed in a study of a mutant IDH1 vaccine in newly diagnosed glioma. At the level of the study: Those enrolled had earlier been treated with radiotherapy, temozolomide, or both, mostly both. Study-wide findings and caveats: Patients showed vaccine-induced immune responses at a rate of roughly 94%. The authors found pseudoprogression apparently unrelated to changes in top peripheral T cell clonotypes.

Time point defined: baseline, week 1 (first vaccination visit). Described treatment: pre-vaccination baseline after standard-of-care therapy. A remark on this clone: As yet, its antigen is unknown.

The protocol was immunoSEQ multiplex PCR, while the TCRdb copy is restricted to in-frame clones and leaves out a portion. The data contain 70,000 to 95,000 clones, roughly 87% of them singletons. V lost 4 bases to trimming and J lost 4 bases, with 8 bases between them. The CDR3 extends over 13 amino acids. CDR1 ENHRY and CDR2 SYGVKD come from the germline V gene. The sequencing here drew on PBMCs, taken from a glioma patient treated with radiotherapy, temozolomide or both. The TCR comes from a man between 40 and 49 years old with glioma. Some clones in this sample may be carry-over from other donors' samples. The chain joins TRBV10-3 to TRBJ1-3; D gene unclear. CDR3: CAISVETGNTIYF. CDR3 sequence (DNA): TGTGCCATCAGTGTAGAGACCGGAAACACCATATATTTT.